These 21 T cell receptor beta chains came from one sample sequenced in a study of blood T cells in healthy people across ages. Primed by a sample-barcoded 5' primer and a J-beta primer mix, a second PCR proceeded for 7 to 11 cycles. A single record per CDR3 protein comes from TCRdb applying MiXCR to the 5' RACE reads. The sample has 600,000 to 850,000 distinct CDR3 sequences, 20% to 30% seen once; the top ten hold under 9.5%. This same sample was also taken into another study, of T cells of mothers and their children.

Sequenced input: blood. The origin of the receptors is a boy aged 5-17 years in good health.

This chain connects TRBV5-1 to TRBJ2-7; D might be TRBD2 (6 bases). Germline assignment: CDR1 SGHRS and CDR2 YFSETQ. The V end lost 0 bases, the J end lost 3 bases, and 16 bases lay between the germline ends. This CDR3 is built from 16 residues. In DNA form, the CDR3 reads TGCGCCAGCAGCTTGGAAGGTTTGGCGGGATTCTACGAGCAGTACTTC. This translates into CASSLEGLAGFYEQYF.

The CDR3 protein is CASRRLAELQETQYF. For the CDR3, the DNA is TGTGCCAGCAGACGGCTAGCGGAGCTCCAAGAGACCCAGTACTTC. The V and J genes are TRBV28 and TRBJ2-5; 7 nucleotides match TRBD2. Per germline, CDR1 MDHEN and CDR2 SYDVKM. This CDR3 spans 15 amino acids. Trimming took 6 bases from V and 1 from J; bases not matched to a gene: 8.

V usage is TRBV15 and J usage is TRBJ2-5, with 7 bases aligning to TRBD2. The CDR3 has 15 amino acids. Germline values: CDR1 LNHNV, CDR2 YYDKDF (reference sequence). V shed 5 bases and J 2 bases; nucleotides not matched to a gene: 8. The CDR3 region is CATSPNSGSQETQYF. The CDR3, as DNA: TGTGCCACCAGCCCGAATAGCGGGTCACAAGAGACCCAGTACTTC.

The rearrangement uses TRBV7-2 and TRBJ2-5; TRBD2 matches at 10 bases. Trimming cost V 0 bases and J 3 bases; bases outside gene matches: 4. The CDR3 length is 16 residues. Germline V gene lookup returns CDR1 SGHTA and CDR2 FQGNSA. The CDR3 protein is CASSLAISGGEETQYF. The CDR3, as DNA: TGTGCCAGCAGCTTAGCGATAAGCGGGGGGGAAGAGACCCAGTACTTC.

The sample holds a few counts of this clonotype. The chain joins TRBV29-1 to TRBJ2-5, with D hard to call. The J call is doubtful: the DNA matches TRBJ2-1 better. CDR1 and CDR2 (germline): SQVTM, ANQGSEA. The CDR3 length is 12 residues. The CDR3 sequence is CSVEDLGNEQFF. In nucleotides, the CDR3 is TGCAGCGTTGAAGATCTTGGCAATGAGCAGTTCTTC.

This clonotype was seen only a few times. The chain combines TRBV4-2 with TRBJ2-1; TRBD2 agrees at 14 bases. Per germline, CDR1 LGHNA and CDR2 YNFKEQ. The CDR3 contains 17 residues. V shed 2 bases, J shed 6 bases, and the junction held 6 bases outside the gene matches. The CDR3 here is CASSQKPGTSGSNEQFF. The CDR3 DNA is TGTGCCAGCAGCCAAAAACCCGGGACTAGCGGGAGCAATGAGCAGTTCTTC.

This clonotype has more than one count but fewer than ten. The rearrangement joins TRBV4-1 to TRBJ2-5; TRBD2 aligns across 7 bases. V shed 3 bases and J 4 bases; nucleotides not matched to a gene: 5. This CDR3 comprises 14 residues. Germline lookup yields CDR1 MGHRA and CDR2 YSYEKL. As DNA, the CDR3 is TGCGCCAGCAGCCAGGGGGGGAACGGAGAGACCCAGTACTTC. It is translated as CASSQGGNGETQYF.

This clonotype was found a few times. This chain links TRBV4-3 with TRBJ2-3; 8 bases are a match to TRBD1. CDR1 LGHNA and CDR2 YSLEER come from the germline V gene. The CDR3 contains 14 residues. Trimming at V came to 4 bases and at J to 6 bases, leaving 6 bases not matched to a gene. CDR3 nucleotides: TGCGCCAGCAGCCTTCGGACAGGGCCCGATACGCAGTATTTT. Its protein is CASSLRTGPDTQYF.

The chain carries TRBV28 and TRBJ2-5; TRBD1 agrees at 8 bases. Germline loops: CDR1 MDHEN, CDR2 SYDVKM. V was pared by 6 bases and J by 11 bases, with 14 bases of the junction left unmatched. This CDR3 has 14 residues. CDR3 region: CASSAGDRYFKQYF. The DNA of the CDR3 is TGTGCCAGCAGCGCCGGGGACAGGTATTTCAAGCAGTACTTC.

The chain has TRBV11-2 and TRBJ2-2; 8 bases map to TRBD2. The CDR3 totals 17 residues. With V trimmed by 3 bases and J by 3 bases, 9 bases remained unmatched. In germline, CDR1 is SGHAT, CDR2 FQNNGV. This CDR3 is CASSFSSGSLDTGELFF. The CDR3 region has the DNA TGTGCCAGCAGCTTTTCCAGCGGGAGTTTAGACACCGGGGAGCTGTTTTTT.

This clonotype was detected only a few times. An end of the junction differs from the germline gene, which may be a read error. This chain uses TRBV7-9 with TRBJ1-6; unclear D gene. The CDR3 sequence is 14 residues long. Germline CDR1 reads SEHNR; CDR2 reads FQNEAQ (reference sequence). This CDR3 is CASSSGSSDSPLHF. In DNA, the CDR3 is TGTGCAAGCAGTTCCGGGTCCTCAGATTCACCCCTCCACTTT.

This rearrangement joins TRBV2 to TRBJ2-5; a possible D gene is TRBD2 (5 bases). With the DNA end fitting TRBJ2-7 better, the J assignment may be wrong. The germline V gene has CDR1 SNHLY and CDR2 FYNNEI. The CDR3 spans 14 residues. The CDR3 bases are TGTGCCAGCAGTGAAAACGGGGACTCCTACGAGCAGTACTTC. It yields the protein CASSENGDSYEQYF.

This chain uses TRBV12-3 or TRBV12-4 with TRBJ1-5; D ambiguous. The CDR3 length is 14 residues. Trimming took off 2 bases at V and 7 bases at J, with 12 bases between the two ends. CDR3 residues: CASSLTPSRQPQHF. As DNA, the CDR3 is TGTGCCAGCAGTTTAACCCCCTCGAGGCAGCCCCAGCATTTT.

This clonotype was seen a few times. J is TRBJ2-5 and V is TRBV20-1; 8 bases line up with TRBD1. This CDR3 is built from 14 residues. Germline CDR1 reads DFQATT; CDR2 reads SNEGSKA (reference sequence). V was clipped by 5 bases and J by 5 bases; unmatched bases: 10. DNA for the CDR3: TGCAGTGCTCCAAGGACAGGGACTCAGGAGACCCAGTACTTC. Translated: CSAPRTGTQETQYF.

This clonotype was seen a handful of times. The rearrangement links TRBV4-1 to TRBJ2-5; D not resolved. Matching the DNA end better, TRBJ2-7 makes the J call doubtful. CDR1 is MGHRA, CDR2 YSYEKL, per germline. The CDR3 spans 13 residues. CDR3 sequence reads: CASSQASYHEQYF. CDR3 in DNA: TGCGCCAGCAGCCAAGCTTCCTACCACGAGCAGTACTTC.

This clonotype was detected only a few times. V usage is TRBV6-5 and J usage is TRBJ1-5, with TRBD1 matching over 7 bases. Germline CDR1 MNHEY, CDR2 SVGAGI. Trimming took 7 bases from V and 4 from J; bases not matched to a gene: 10. The CDR3 length is 15 residues. The CDR3 sequence: CASKQGSVGNQPQHF. The CDR3 DNA sequence: TGTGCCAGCAAACAGGGGAGTGTTGGAAATCAGCCCCAGCATTTT.

The chain links TRBV14 to TRBJ2-5; TRBD2 matches at 7 bases. The CDR3 has 13 amino acids. Trimming cost V 7 bases and J 5 bases; bases outside gene matches: 7. Looked up from germline, CDR1 is SGHDN and CDR2 is FVKESK. CDR3 in DNA: TGTGCCAGCAAGGCCTCAGCGGGGGAGACCCAGTACTTC. The encoded protein is CASKASAGETQYF.

This clonotype was counted only a few times. For the CDR3, the DNA is TGTGCCAGCAGTCCAGAAGGAAACACCATATATTTT. The encoded protein is CASSPEGNTIYF. The V and J genes are TRBV9 and TRBJ1-3; D remains unclear. V dropped 5 bases and J dropped 4 bases, with 7 bases sitting between them. The CDR3 is 12 residues long. Germline V gene lookup returns CDR1 SGDLS and CDR2 YYNGEE.

This clonotype was counted many times. CDR3 in DNA: TGCAGTGCTGACCAGGCCGCGTCCTACGAGCAGTACTTC. Translated, it gives CSADQAASYEQYF. The chain uses TRBV20-1 and TRBJ2-7; D unresolved. Germline lookup yields CDR1 DFQATT and CDR2 SNEGSKA (reference sequence). The CDR3 runs 13 residues. V shed 5 bases and J shed 1 base, with 12 bases lying between them.

The chain links TRBV20-1 to TRBJ1-5; 9 bases are a match to TRBD1. The V gene end was trimmed by 2 bases and the J gene end by 5 bases; junction bases not matched to a gene: 7. Germline V gene lookup returns CDR1 DFQATT and CDR2 SNEGSKA (reference sequence). This CDR3 is built from 15 residues. The CDR3 DNA reads TGCAGTGCTAGATTGGTGGGACAGGGTCATCAGCCCCAGCATTTT. It encodes CSARLVGQGHQPQHF.

The CDR3 sequence: CSVAGLLGPLLQFF. DNA of the CDR3: TGCAGCGTCGCGGGACTACTAGGCCCCCTCCTGCAGTTCTTC. The chain employs TRBV29-1 and TRBJ2-1, with 7 bases identical to TRBD2. The J segment lost 12 bases and the V segment lost 6 bases, leaving 17 bases of the junction unmatched. The CDR3 length is 14 residues. Germline CDR1 SQVTM, CDR2 ANQGSEA.